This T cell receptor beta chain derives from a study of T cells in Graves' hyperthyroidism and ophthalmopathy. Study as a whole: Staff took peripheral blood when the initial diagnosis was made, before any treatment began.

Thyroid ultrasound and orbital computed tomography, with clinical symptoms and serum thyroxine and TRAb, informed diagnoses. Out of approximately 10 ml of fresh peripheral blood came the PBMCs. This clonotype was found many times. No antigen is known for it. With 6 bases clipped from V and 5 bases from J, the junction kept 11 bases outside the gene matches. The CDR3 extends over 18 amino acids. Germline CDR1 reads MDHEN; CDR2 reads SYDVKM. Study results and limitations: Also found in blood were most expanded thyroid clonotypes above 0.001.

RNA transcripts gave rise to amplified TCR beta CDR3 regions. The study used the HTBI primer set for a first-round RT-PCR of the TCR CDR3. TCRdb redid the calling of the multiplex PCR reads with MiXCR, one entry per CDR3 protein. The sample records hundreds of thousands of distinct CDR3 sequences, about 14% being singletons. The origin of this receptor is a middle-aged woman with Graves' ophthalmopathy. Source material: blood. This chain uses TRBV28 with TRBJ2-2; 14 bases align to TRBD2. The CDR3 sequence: CASSTAGLAGVETGELFF. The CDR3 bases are TGTGCCAGCAGCACCGCGGGACTAGCGGGAGTTGAGACCGGGGAGCTGTTTTTT.